Listed below are T cell receptor beta chains from one sample, sequenced in a study of blood T cell repertoires in COVID-19. Assay: immunoSEQ multiplex PCR; the TCRdb copy retains only in-frame clones and omits some. The sample holds about 480,000 clones, 85% to 90% seen once. Sequencing used peripheral blood. The receptors stem from a woman in her 50s with COVID-19, enrolled during active disease. Both conserved end residues are part of each CDR3. Each record gives: V gene, J gene, D gene, clone size, CDR3 DNA, CDR3 protein. A D gene is named only where the DNA matches it firmly. Only part of the rows carry a size: once, few, many, or a class if the clone is expanded.

>TRBV5-6|TRBJ2-3|-|-
TGTGCCAGCAGCTTAGGGGTTAGCACAGATACGCAGTATTTT
CASSLGVSTDTQYF
>TRBV9|TRBJ2-3|-|-
TGTGCCAGCAGCGTAGTAGGTGACTATAGCACAGATACGCAGTATTTT
CASSVVGDYSTDTQYF
>TRBV4-1|TRBJ2-2|TRBD2|-
TGCGCCAGCAGCCAAGGATTAGCGGGGGGGCCGAACACCGGGGAGCTGTTTTTT
CASSQGLAGGPNTGELFF
>TRBV24-1|TRBJ2-3|TRBD2|-
TGTGCCACCAGTGATTTGTACGGGACTAGCGGCACAGATACGCAGTATTTT
CATSDLYGTSGTDTQYF
>TRBV3-1/TRBV3-2|TRBJ2-7|TRBD1|-
TGTGCCAGCAGCCAAGACGGTGGATGGGACAGCTCCTACGAGCAGTACTTC
CASSQDGGWDSSYEQYF
>TRBV6-5|TRBJ2-1|-|-
TGTGCCAGCAGTTACAACGGGGATTACAATGAGCAGTTCTTC
CASSYNGDYNEQFF
>TRBV19|TRBJ1-4|TRBD1|once
TGTGCCAGTAGTATGGACAGGGGAGGAACTAATGAAAAACTGTTTTTT
CASSMDRGGTNEKLFF
>TRBV18|TRBJ1-3|-|-
TGTGCCAGCTCACCGGCTCCTCCGGGATTCTCTGGAAACACCATATATTTT
CASSPAPPGFSGNTIYF
>TRBV3-1/TRBV3-2|TRBJ1-1|-|-
TGTGCCAGCAGCCAAGATCCAGGGAACACTGAAGCTTTCTTT
CASSQDPGNTEAFF
>TRBV4-1|TRBJ1-6|TRBD1|-
TGCGCCAGCAGACCGTCCCGGGACAGAATTACTAATTCACCCCTCCACTTT
CASRPSRDRITNSPLHF
>TRBV7-9|TRBJ1-2|TRBD1|-
TGTGCCAGCAGCTCCTTTGACAGGGAAGGTGATGGCTACACCTTC
CASSSFDREGDGYTF
>TRBV24-1|TRBJ2-7|TRBD2|-
TGTGCCACCAGTGATTCCCTAGCGGGGAACTCCTACGAGCAGTACTTC
CATSDSLAGNSYEQYF
>TRBV24-1|TRBJ2-1|-|-
TGTGCCACCAGTGACCCGAACGAGGATGAGCAGTTCTTC
CATSDPNEDEQFF
>TRBV27|TRBJ1-6|-|-
TGTGCCAGCAGTTTATCGATGCGTCAGGGTCGACATTCACCCCTCCACTTT
CASSLSMRQGRHSPLHF
>TRBV21-1|TRBJ2-3|-|-
TGTGCCAGCAGCAAAAACCCCTTGTGCCGTCACCAGGGGGCCCTTACAGATACGCAGTATTTT
CASSKNPLCRHQGALTDTQYF
>TRBV19|TRBJ2-3|TRBD1|-
TGTGCCAGTAGTTTGAGACAGGGGGCCGATACGCAGTATTTT
CASSLRQGADTQYF
>TRBV12-3/TRBV12-4|TRBJ1-2|-|few
TGTGCCAGCAGTTTTCCTAGGGGCGTTGACACCTTC
CASSFPRGVDTF
>TRBV19|TRBJ1-4|TRBD1|-
TGTGCCGCGTCCGGGACAGCTAATGAAAAACTGTTTTTT
CAASGTANEKLFF
>TRBV4-2|TRBJ2-1|TRBD2|-
TGTGCCAGCAGCCTCAGCGGGATAGCGGGGGGGCAACGGTTCTTC
CASSLSGIAGGQRFF
>TRBV12-3/TRBV12-4|TRBJ1-2|-|-
TGTGCCAGCAGTTTAGGGACAGCTGGCTACACCTTC
CASSLGTAGYTF
>TRBV4-2|TRBJ2-1|-|-
TGTGCCAGCAGCCGCGGTACGGACTCGCACGACGGGCAGTTCTTC
CASSRGTDSHDGQFF
>TRBV2|TRBJ1-2|-|-
TGTGCCAGCGGGGGGGCGCAGGGCTATGGCTACACCTTC
CASGGAQGYGYTF
>TRBV28|TRBJ2-2|-|-
TGTGCCAGCAGTTCTCAGGGCGGGGAGCTGTTTTTT
CASSSQGGELFF
>TRBV3-1/TRBV3-2|TRBJ1-1|-|-
TGTGCCAGCAGCCGGGGAGGGTTCGTCGTTATGAACACTGAAGCTTTCTTT
CASSRGGFVVMNTEAFF
>TRBV6-5|TRBJ2-6|-|-
TGTGCCAGCAGTATTACGCGCTCTGGGGCCAACGTCCTGACTTTC
CASSITRSGANVLTF
>TRBV25-1|TRBJ1-5|-|-
TGTGCCAGCAGTGAATCGGGAGGCCAGCCCCAGCATTTT
CASSESGGQPQHF
>TRBV18|TRBJ2-7|-|-
TGTGCCAGCTCACCGACGCGCGGGTACGAGCAGTACTTC
CASSPTRGYEQYF
>TRBV6-5|TRBJ2-1|-|-
TGTGCCAGCAGAACTTCTAGCTTTAACGAGCAGTTCTTC
CASRTSSFNEQFF
>TRBV7-9|TRBJ1-1|-|-
TGTGCCAGCAGTTCTCTCGGGGTAAGCACTGAAGCTTTCTTT
CASSSLGVSTEAFF
>TRBV6-5|TRBJ2-7|-|-
TGTGCCAGCACGATACAGGGAGAGCAGTACTTC
CASTIQGEQYF
>TRBV21-1|TRBJ2-3|-|-
TGTGCCAGCAGCAGACCCGGGACAGGGTACACAGATACGCAGTATTTT
CASSRPGTGYTDTQYF
>TRBV7-9|TRBJ2-3|-|-
TGTGCCAGCAGCTTAAAAGGGGTAGGTCGAAGCACAGATACGCAGTATTTT
CASSLKGVGRSTDTQYF
>TRBV4-2|TRBJ1-6|-|-
TGTGCCAGCAGCCTCCGACAGACCGATAATTCACCCCTCCACTTT
CASSLRQTDNSPLHF
>TRBV7-8|TRBJ1-2|-|-
TGTGCCAGCAGCTTAGGGCAGGGAGGCTACACCTTC
CASSLGQGGYTF
>TRBV7-9|TRBJ1-2|-|-
TGTGCCAGCAGCTTAGTAGATGGAAGCGATGGCTACACCTTC
CASSLVDGSDGYTF
>TRBV19|TRBJ2-7|-|-
TGTGCCAGTAGTTCGACACCCGCTAATAAGGACGAGCAGTACTTC
CASSSTPANKDEQYF
>TRBV2|TRBJ1-6|TRBD1|once
TGTGCCAGCAGACGACAGGGTAATTCACCCCTCCACTTT
CASRRQGNSPLHF
>TRBV11-3|TRBJ2-3|-|-
TGTGCCAGCAGTTCCGGGACTAGCACAGATACGCAGTATTTT
CASSSGTSTDTQYF
>TRBV15|TRBJ2-7|TRBD1|-
TGTGCCACCAGCAGAGATAGTGCAGGGGGCTCCGAGCAGTACTTC
CATSRDSAGGSEQYF
>TRBV29-1|TRBJ2-1|-|-
TGCAGCGCTTCCCTCCCCTTCGGCGGTGAGCAGTTCTTC
CSASLPFGGEQFF
>TRBV2|TRBJ2-7|TRBD1|-
TGTGCCAGCAGGGGACAGGGCGGCGAGCAGTACTTC
CASRGQGGEQYF
>TRBV20-1|TRBJ2-5|-|-
TGCAGTGCTAGAGCGCGAGAGACCCAGTACTTC
CSARARETQYF
>TRBV6-6|TRBJ1-1|-|-
TGTGCCAGCAGTTACCGGGGACTCATGAACACTGAAGCTTTCTTT
CASSYRGLMNTEAFF
>TRBV30|TRBJ1-3|-|-
TGTGCCTGGAGTGAAGGGGTTTCTGGAAACACCATATATTTT
CAWSEGVSGNTIYF
>TRBV5-4|TRBJ1-2|TRBD1|-
TGTGCCAGCAGCCCAGGGACAGGGGATCGGGGCTACACCTTC
CASSPGTGDRGYTF
>TRBV6-1|TRBJ1-1|TRBD1|-
TGTGCCAGCAGTGAAGGGACAGGGGGCTTCGAAGCTTTCTTT
CASSEGTGGFEAFF
>TRBV28|TRBJ1-2|-|once
TGTGCCAGCAGTTTAAATCAGGGTTATTATGGCTACACCTTC
CASSLNQGYYGYTF
>TRBV19|TRBJ2-1|-|-
TGTGCCAGTAGTCTTACGGGGTACAATGAGCAGTTCTTC
CASSLTGYNEQFF
>TRBV30|TRBJ1-1|-|-
TGTGCCTGGAGTGCCGGACAGCTCATGAACACTGAAGCTTTCTTT
CAWSAGQLMNTEAFF
>TRBV6-1|TRBJ1-4|TRBD1|-
TGTGCCAGCAGTGAAGTTTCTGGGACAGGGAACGAAAAACTGTTTTTT
CASSEVSGTGNEKLFF
>TRBV5-4|TRBJ1-4|TRBD1|-
TGTGCCAGCAGCTTGGATCCAGGGGGCGCTTCTAATGAAAAACTGTTTTTT
CASSLDPGGASNEKLFF
>TRBV5-1|TRBJ1-2|-|-
TGCGCCAGCAGCTTGGCCACGGGGAACTATGGCTACACCTTC
CASSLATGNYGYTF
>TRBV24-1|TRBJ2-5|TRBD1|-
TGTGCCACCAGTGATGTCGGGACAGGGAGTTTGGAGACCCAGTACTTC
CATSDVGTGSLETQYF
>TRBV6-5|TRBJ1-2|TRBD1|-
TGTGCCAGCAGTTACTCAGGGGGCGGGTATGGCTACACCTTC
CASSYSGGGYGYTF
>TRBV18|TRBJ1-2|-|-
TGTGCCAGCTCACCCTCGGGAGGGAAGGCTGGCTACACCTTC
CASSPSGGKAGYTF
>TRBV4-2|TRBJ1-2|-|-
TGTGCCAGCAGCCAAGTGGGGGGATTTGAGGGCTACACCTTC
CASSQVGGFEGYTF
>TRBV6-6|TRBJ2-2|TRBD1|-
TGTGCCAGCAGACCCCGGGACAGTACCGGGGAGCTGTTTTTT
CASRPRDSTGELFF
>TRBV19|TRBJ1-2|-|few
TGTGCCACCTCGGACTCATATGGCTACACCTTC
CATSDSYGYTF
>TRBV6-4|TRBJ2-3|-|-
TGTGCCAGTCAAGGACAGTTTCGCACAGATACGCAGTATTTT
CASQGQFRTDTQYF
>TRBV12-3/TRBV12-4|TRBJ1-1|-|-
TGTGCCAGCAGTTTAGCCGGGTTTGAAGCTTTCTTT
CASSLAGFEAFF